The entry below gives a single T cell receptor beta chain sequence along with its context. Its antigen is unknown. This record comes from a study of vaccination effects on CD4 cells after COVID-19. Study-wide background: ViraFEST assay sequencing came after antigen-specific CD4+ T cells were expanded with viral peptide pools.

Between days 9 and 10 of culture, CD4+ T cells were separated out. Some clones are missing from TCRdb's copy, which holds only in-frame ones; the method was immunoSEQ multiplex PCR. The sample lists 20,000 to 25,000 clones, nearly 75% occurring once. Study-wide findings and caveats: Vaccine- and infection-induced clones showed marked clonal contraction late following vaccination. Missing from the study were early post-infection timepoints, and its convalescent patients were few.

The ends were cut back, 1 base at V and 7 bases at J, with 17 bases in the middle. This CDR3 comprises 15 residues. CDR1 and CDR2 (germline): LGHDT, YNNKEL (reference sequence). The TCR originated in a human donor who received a COVID-19 vaccine. The specimen was CD4+ T cells from PBMCs cultured without peptide, collected before COVID-19 vaccination. The rearrangement joins TRBV3-1 (or the pseudogene TRBV3-2) to TRBJ2-7; unclear D gene. DNA for the CDR3: TGTGCCAGCAGCCAAGGGATAGGTTGGGTTGGGGAGCAGTACTTC. Protein: CASSQGIGWVGEQYF.